This T cell receptor beta chain was retrieved from a study of blood T cell repertoires in COVID-19. Background on the study: There were acute and convalescent COVID-19 samples, and they came from the United States, Italy and Spain.

This CDR3 is 14 amino acids long. Per the germline V gene, CDR1 is MNHEY and CDR2 is SMNVEV (reference sequence). The V and J ends lost 1 base and 3 bases respectively, with 9 bases between them. In the study's own analysis: Reference gene primers were amplified, and this amplification served to estimate nucleated cell counts. Method: immunoSEQ multiplex PCR; TCRdb's copy keeps in-frame clones and lacks some. The V and J calls and clone size were taken over from that table, and D and trimming were inferred from the DNA. The sample records fewer than 500,000 clones, roughly 90% being singletons. The genes are TRBV27 and TRBJ2-5; unclear D gene. The sequence derives from a man aged 18-30 years with COVID-19, enrolled during active disease. Sample: peripheral blood. In DNA form, the CDR3 reads TGTGCCAGCAGTTTATTTGCCGGAGAAGAGACCCAGTACTTC. Translating it yields CASSLFAGEETQYF.